This T cell receptor beta chain was found in a study of T cell responses to AZD1222 COVID-19 vaccine. Study-wide background: Pooled in the analysis were second doses at about 4 or about 12 weeks.

General observations from the study: White British ancestry dominated among donors, who included more females, and clonal diversity was possibly underestimated.

In the case of this clone: Its antigen is as yet unknown.

Some clones are missing from TCRdb's copy, which holds only in-frame ones; the method was immunoSEQ multiplex PCR. The top ten clones hold 15% to 20% of a sample with about 150,000 clones, more than 75% of them seen once. The CDR3 has 13 residues. The germline V and J ends were trimmed by 3 bases and 3 bases, with 10 bases remaining between them. The germline gives CDR1 SGHRS, CDR2 YFSETQ. This chain joins TRBV5-1 and TRBJ2-7; D possibly corresponds to TRBD1 (6 bases). The source of this sequence is an adult in good health. The sample consisted of peripheral blood, taken on day 0 of AZD1222 vaccination. In DNA, the CDR3 is TGCGCCAGCAGCTCGGGACAATTCTACGAGCAGTACTTC. Its protein is CASSSGQFYEQYF.